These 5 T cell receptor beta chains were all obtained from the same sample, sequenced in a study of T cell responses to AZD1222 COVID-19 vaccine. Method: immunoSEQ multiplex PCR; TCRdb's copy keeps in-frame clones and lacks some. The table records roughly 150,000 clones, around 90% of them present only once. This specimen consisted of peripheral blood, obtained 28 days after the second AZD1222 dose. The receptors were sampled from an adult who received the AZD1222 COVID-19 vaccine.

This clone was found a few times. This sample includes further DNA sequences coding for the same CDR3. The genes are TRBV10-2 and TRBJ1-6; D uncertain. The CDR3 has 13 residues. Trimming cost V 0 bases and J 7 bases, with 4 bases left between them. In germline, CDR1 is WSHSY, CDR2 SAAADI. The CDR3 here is CASSESINSPLHF. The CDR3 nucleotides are TGCGCCAGCAGTGAGTCCATAAATTCACCCCTCCACTTT.

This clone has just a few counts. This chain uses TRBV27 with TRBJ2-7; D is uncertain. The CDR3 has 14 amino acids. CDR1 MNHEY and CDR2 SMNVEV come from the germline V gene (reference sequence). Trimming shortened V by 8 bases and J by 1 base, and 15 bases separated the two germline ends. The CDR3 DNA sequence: TGTGCCAGCTCCCCCGTGTCCGGGTCCTACGAGCAGTACTTC. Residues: CASSPVSGSYEQYF.

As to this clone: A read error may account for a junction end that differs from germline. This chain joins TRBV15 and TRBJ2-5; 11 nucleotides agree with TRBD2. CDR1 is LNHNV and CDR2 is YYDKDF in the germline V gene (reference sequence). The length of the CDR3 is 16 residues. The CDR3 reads CATSGELAGEQETQYF. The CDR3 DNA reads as TGTGCCACCAGCGGAGAACTAGCGGGGGAGCAAGAGACCCAGTACTTC.

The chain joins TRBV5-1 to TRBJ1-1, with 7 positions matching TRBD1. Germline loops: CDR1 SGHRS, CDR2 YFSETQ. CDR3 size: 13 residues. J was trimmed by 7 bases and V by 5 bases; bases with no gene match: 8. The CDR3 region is CASSKTGWGEAFF. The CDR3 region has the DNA TGCGCCAGCAGTAAGACAGGGTGGGGTGAAGCTTTCTTT.

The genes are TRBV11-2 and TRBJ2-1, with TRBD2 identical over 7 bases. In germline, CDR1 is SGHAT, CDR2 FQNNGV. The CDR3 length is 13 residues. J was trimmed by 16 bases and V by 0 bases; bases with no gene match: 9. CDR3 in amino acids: CASSLDRLAPGFF. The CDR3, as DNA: TGTGCCAGCAGCTTAGACCGACTAGCCCCAGGATTCTTC.